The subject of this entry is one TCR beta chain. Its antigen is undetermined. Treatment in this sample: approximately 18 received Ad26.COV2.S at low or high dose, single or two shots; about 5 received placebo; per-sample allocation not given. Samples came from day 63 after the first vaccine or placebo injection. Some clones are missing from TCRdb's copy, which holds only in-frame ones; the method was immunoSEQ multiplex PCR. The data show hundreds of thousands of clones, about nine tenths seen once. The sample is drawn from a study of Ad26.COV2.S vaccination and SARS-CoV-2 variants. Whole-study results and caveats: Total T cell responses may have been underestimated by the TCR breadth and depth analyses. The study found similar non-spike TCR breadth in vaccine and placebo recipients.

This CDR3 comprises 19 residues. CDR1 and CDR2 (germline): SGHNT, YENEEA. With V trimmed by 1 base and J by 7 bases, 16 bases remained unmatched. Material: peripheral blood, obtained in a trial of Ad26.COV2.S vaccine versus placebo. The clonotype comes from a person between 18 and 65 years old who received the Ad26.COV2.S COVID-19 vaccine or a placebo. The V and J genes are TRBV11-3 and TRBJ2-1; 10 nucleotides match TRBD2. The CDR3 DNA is TGTGCCAGCAGCTTAGCCCCCGGGTCTAGCGGGGGCTGGGGTAATGAGCAGTTCTTC. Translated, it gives CASSLAPGSSGGWGNEQFF.